At least ten counts were recorded for the clone carrying this TCR beta chain. Each TCR cDNA molecule bore a unique molecular identifier. TCRdb re-called the 5' RACE reads with MiXCR, one entry per CDR3 protein. The table shows roughly 25,000 distinct CDR3 sequences, with around 13% occurring only once. Stated time point: sample taken at primary tumor resection. Unsorted whole RNA from tumor, nontumor lung or frozen PBMC underwent sequencing. The sample belongs to a study of spatial heterogeneity in lung cancer. The germline gives CDR1 SGDLS, CDR2 YYNGEE. The V end was cut by 3 bases, the J end by 2 bases, with 13 bases between. This CDR3 has 15 residues.

The sequencing used PBMCs, collected at surgery. The rearrangement joins TRBV9 to TRBJ2-3; the D call may be TRBD1 or TRBD2 (5 bases each). The origin of this receptor is a female donor with early-stage non-small cell lung cancer. This chain's CDR3 is CASSATGTTTDTQYF. In DNA form, the CDR3 reads TGTGCCAGCAGCGCCACCGGGACCACCACAGATACGCAGTATTTT.